These 7 T cell receptor beta chains came from one sample sequenced in a study of regulatory T cells in long-lasting Graves disease. The TCR beta library used iRepertoire HTBI primers with Arm-PCR amplification of CDR3. TCRdb recomputed calls from the multiplex PCR reads with MiXCR, one row per CDR3 protein. Of 620,000 or so distinct CDR3 sequences listed, 15% to 20% were seen once; the top ten hold under 20%. Time point denoted: newly diagnosed GD, antithyroid drugs for less than 3 months. PBMC RNA served as the TCR library source. These data are also associated with another study on T cells in Graves' hyperthyroidism and ophthalmopathy.

This sample comprised peripheral blood mononuclear cells (PBMCs), obtained at new diagnosis, from a patient treated with antithyroid drugs. These receptor sequences come from a woman aged 25 to 39 with Graves disease.

The rearrangement uses TRBV19 and TRBJ2-2, with D tentatively TRBD2 (5 bases). The CDR3 runs to 16 residues. The germline V gene has CDR1 LNHDA and CDR2 SQIVND (reference sequence). The V and J ends lost 8 bases and 4 bases respectively, with 20 bases between them. The CDR3 sequence is CASRIGNSRVTGELFF. The DNA for the CDR3 is TGTGCCAGTCGGATCGGGAACTCGAGGGTCACCGGGGAGCTGTTTTTT.

The chain recombines TRBV24-1 with TRBJ2-1; the match to TRBD2 covers 8 bases. From germline, CDR1 is KGHDR and CDR2 SFDVKD. J was trimmed by 7 bases and V by 5 bases; bases with no gene match: 6. The CDR3 is made up of 14 amino acids. CDR3 region: CATSGASGRNEQFF. The DNA of the CDR3 is TGTGCCACCAGTGGTGCCAGCGGGAGAAATGAGCAGTTCTTC.

Only a few counts were recorded for this clonotype. CDR3 residues: CASRPGDGGTGRYGYTF. Here the CDR3 DNA reads TGTGCCAGTCGCCCCGGAGATGGAGGGACAGGGCGGTATGGCTACACCTTC. The gene calls are TRBV19 and TRBJ1-2, with 9 bases aligning to TRBD1. The germline V gene has CDR1 LNHDA and CDR2 SQIVND (reference sequence). V dropped 8 bases and J dropped 5; count of bases not matched to a gene: 18. The CDR3 runs to 17 residues.

There are many counts of this clonotype. The chain combines TRBV15 with TRBJ2-7; D possibly matches TRBD1 or TRBD2 (6 bases each). Germline V gene lookup returns CDR1 LNHNV and CDR2 YYDKDF (reference sequence). The CDR3 extends over 14 amino acids. The V end lost 5 bases, the J end lost 3 bases, and 14 bases lay between the germline ends. This CDR3 reads CATSPGGGSYEQYF. Written as DNA, the CDR3 is TGTGCCACCAGCCCAGGAGGGGGGAGCTACGAGCAGTACTTC. Filled out from reference TRBV15 and TRBJ2-7, the complete variable domain reads DAMVIQNPRYQVTQFGKPVTLSCSQTLNHNVMYWYQQKSSQAPKLLFHYYDKDFNNEADTPDNFQSRRPNTSFCFLDIRSPGLGDTAMYLCATSPGGGSYEQYFGPGTRLTVT.

About this clonotype itself: Its ends do not fully match the called genes, so a read error is possible. This chain links TRBV5-1 with TRBJ1-2; D ambiguous. Germline assignment: CDR1 SGHRS and CDR2 YFSETQ. The CDR3 is 16 residues long. The CDR3 sequence is CASSPRAQGGGYGYTF. CDR3 sequence (DNA): TGTGCCAGCAGCCCAAGGGCCCAAGGCGGTGGCTATGGCTACACCTTC.

The chain links TRBV30 to TRBJ2-1; 9 nucleotides line up with TRBD2. CDR3 size: 15 residues. Germline V CDR1 and CDR2: GTSNPN, SVGIG (reference sequence). V was pared by 0 bases and J by 3 bases, with 3 bases of the junction left unmatched. CDR3 DNA: TGTGCCTGGAGTGTAATAGCGGGAGTCTACAATGAGCAGTTCTTC. Translated: CAWSVIAGVYNEQFF.

This clonotype was recorded a few times. The rearrangement joins TRBV20-1 to TRBJ2-3, with TRBD2 matching over 8 bases. Trimming cost V 6 bases and J 2 bases; bases outside gene matches: 10. The germline V gene encodes CDR1 DFQATT and CDR2 SNEGSKA (reference sequence). This CDR3 comprises 15 residues. This CDR3 is CSAPRGGADTDTQYF. The CDR3 nucleotides are TGCAGTGCCCCTCGGGGGGGGGCCGACACAGATACGCAGTATTTT.